The rows below give T cell receptor beta chains drawn from one sample of a study of cytomegalovirus exposure and HLA in healthy donors. Some clones are missing from TCRdb's copy, which holds only in-frame ones; the method was immunoSEQ multiplex PCR. The table shows 170,000 or so clones, with under 85% occurring only once. Sequencing input: PBMCs. The source is a man in his late teens or twenties in good health and CMV-seronegative. Each CDR3 is given with its conserved first and last residue. The D gene is left open where the match is weak. Clone sizes are given selectively: once, few, many, or a class where the clone is expanded.

D	V	J	size	CDR3	DNA
TRBD1	TRBV7-9	TRBJ2-6	NA	CSSSPWGTASSGANVLTF	TGTTCCAGCAGCCCATGGGGGACAGCGAGCTCTGGGGCCAACGTCCTGACTTTC
NA	TRBV6-1	TRBJ1-2	NA	CASSEYKGGAANYGYTF	TGTGCCAGCAGTGAATATAAAGGGGGGGCGGCTAACTATGGCTACACCTTC
NA	TRBV29-1	TRBJ1-2	NA	CSVGPGVDLGYTF	TGCAGCGTAGGTCCAGGGGTGGATCTCGGCTACACCTTC
NA	TRBV2	TRBJ1-1	NA	CASSSGVDNTEAFF	TGTGCCAGCAGTTCAGGGGTAGACAACACTGAAGCTTTCTTT
NA	TRBV6-6	TRBJ1-4	NA	CVTGTYSEKLFF	TGTGTGACCGGGACATACAGTGAAAAACTGTTTTTT
NA	TRBV29-1	TRBJ2-1	NA	CSGRGVEGGNEQFF	TGCAGCGGACGCGGGGTAGAGGGGGGGAATGAGCAGTTCTTC
TRBD1	TRBV7-8	TRBJ1-5	NA	CASRRTGGAGNQPQHF	TGTGCCAGCAGGAGGACAGGGGGCGCCGGCAATCAGCCCCAGCATTTT
TRBD2	TRBV9	TRBJ2-3	NA	CASSVGLADTDTQYF	TGTGCCAGCAGCGTAGGACTAGCAGACACAGATACGCAGTATTTT
NA	TRBV27	TRBJ1-2	NA	CASSLSRYAGYTF	TGTGCCAGCAGTTTATCACGGTACGCAGGCTACACCTTC
TRBD1	TRBV2	TRBJ1-6	NA	CASSEGQGSSPLHF	TGTGCCAGCAGTGAGGGACAGGGAAGTTCACCCCTCCACTTT
TRBD1	TRBV2	TRBJ1-3	NA	CASTRDRGDTIYF	TGTGCCAGCACTCGGGACAGGGGTGACACCATATATTTT
TRBD1	TRBV2	TRBJ1-5	NA	CASDRDSLNQPQHF	TGTGCCAGCGATCGGGACAGTCTCAATCAGCCCCAGCATTTT
NA	TRBV29-1	TRBJ1-1	NA	CSVIFVGGTEAFF	TGCAGCGTTATTTTCGTGGGAGGAACTGAAGCTTTCTTT
TRBD2	TRBV5-6	TRBJ2-7	NA	CASSFLGTSFYEQYF	TGTGCCAGCAGCTTCCTAGGGACTAGCTTTTACGAGCAGTACTTC
TRBD1	TRBV5-1	TRBJ1-4	NA	CASSQGQGSEKLFF	TGCGCCAGCAGCCAGGGACAGGGTTCCGAAAAACTGTTTTTT
NA	TRBV12-5	TRBJ1-5	NA	CASGLRDTINQPQHF	TGTGCTAGTGGTTTGCGGGACACGATCAATCAGCCCCAGCATTTT
NA	TRBV7-8	TRBJ2-7	NA	CASSLALDYEQYF	TGTGCCAGCAGCTTAGCTCTAGACTACGAGCAGTACTTC
TRBD2	TRBV9	TRBJ2-3	NA	CASSLGLAGGVDTQYF	TGTGCCAGCAGCCTCGGACTAGCGGGAGGAGTAGATACGCAGTATTTT
NA	TRBV15	TRBJ1-1	NA	CATSRGYSPEAFF	TGTGCCACCAGCAGAGGATACAGTCCCGAGGCTTTCTTT
NA	TRBV4-1	TRBJ1-2	NA	CASSQEATGKYHGYTF	TGCGCCAGCAGCCAAGAGGCTACAGGGAAATACCATGGCTACACCTTC
NA	TRBV7-8	TRBJ2-7	NA	CASSWRTRGYEEQYF	TGTGCCAGCAGCTGGAGGACCAGGGGCTACGAAGAGCAGTACTTC
TRBD1	TRBV27	TRBJ2-5	once	CASSWGTGSTQYF	TGTGCCAGCAGTTGGGGGACAGGGTCGACCCAGTACTTC
NA	TRBV27	TRBJ2-1	NA	CASTSLGEQFF	TGTGCCAGCACGTCCCTCGGGGAGCAGTTCTTC
TRBD1	TRBV2	TRBJ1-2	once	CASSARTGLDYGYTF	TGTGCCAGCAGTGCCCGGACAGGGCTGGACTATGGCTACACCTTC
NA	TRBV19	TRBJ2-3	few	CASSAYQGMGTDTQYF	TGTGCCAGTAGTGCCTACCAGGGGATGGGCACAGATACGCAGTATTTT
NA	TRBV2	TRBJ1-2	NA	CASSEGYGPGYGYTF	TGTGCCAGCAGTGAAGGCTACGGGCCGGGATATGGCTACACCTTC
NA	TRBV11-3	TRBJ1-1	NA	CASSSPPGLLAFF	TGTGCCAGCAGCTCTCCTCCGGGTTTACTCGCTTTCTTT
TRBD1	TRBV9	TRBJ2-1	NA	CASSPYRDRVPNEQFF	TGTGCCAGCAGCCCCTATCGGGACAGGGTCCCAAATGAGCAGTTCTTC
NA	TRBV4-1	TRBJ2-3	NA	CASSQEVGGRGTDTQYF	TGCGCCAGCAGCCAAGAAGTGGGGGGCAGGGGGACAGATACGCAGTATTTT